What follows are 8 T cell receptor beta chains derived from one specimen sequenced in a study of T cell responses to AZD1222 COVID-19 vaccine. Generated by immunoSEQ multiplex PCR, the TCRdb table keeps only in-frame clones and is missing some. The data hold roughly 150,000 clones, with 75% to 90% observed a single time. The sample here was peripheral blood, taken on day 0 of AZD1222 vaccination. The origin of the receptors is an adult in good health.

This clone has only one observation. The rearrangement links TRBV6-5 to TRBJ2-4, with 9 bases matching TRBD1. J lost 3 bases, V lost 5 bases, and 2 bases had no gene match. The germline V gene has CDR1 MNHEY and CDR2 SVGAGI. This CDR3 is built from 14 residues. The CDR3 loop is CASSRTGDKNIQYF. The CDR3 DNA follows: TGTGCCAGCAGTCGGACAGGGGACAAAAACATTCAGTACTTC.

The chain joins TRBV6-5 to TRBJ2-5, with TRBD2 matching 11 bases. The CDR3 length is 15 residues. V was clipped by 5 bases and J by 5 bases; unmatched bases: 7. Per germline, CDR1 MNHEY and CDR2 SVGAGI. CDR3 sequence reads: CASSRLAGLGETQYF. In DNA, the CDR3 is TGTGCCAGCAGTAGACTAGCGGGGCTTGGCGAGACCCAGTACTTC.

The J gene is TRBJ1-1, the V gene TRBV28; D might be TRBD1 (5 bases). The length of the CDR3 is 14 residues. V lost 6 bases and J lost 0, with 11 bases in between. Germline assignment: CDR1 MDHEN and CDR2 SYDVKM. CDR3 in amino acids: CASRMGLMNTEAFF. The CDR3 coding sequence is TGTGCCAGCAGAATGGGACTGATGAACACTGAAGCTTTCTTT.

The chain recombines TRBV7-2 with TRBJ2-7; D is perhaps TRBD2 (6 bases). Germline V gene sequence: CDR1 SGHTA, CDR2 FQGNSA. The CDR3 runs 15 residues. The V end lost 5 bases, the J end lost 0 bases, and 14 bases lay between the germline ends. CDR3 coding DNA: TGTGCCAGCAGCATTAGCGGCCTGAGCTCCTACGAGCAGTACTTC. It encodes CASSISGLSSYEQYF.

The chain uses TRBV5-1 and TRBJ2-5; D may correspond to TRBD1 or TRBD2 (5 bases each). V lost 0 bases, J lost 1 base, and 10 bases lay in between. CDR1 and CDR2 from the germline V gene are SGHRS and YFSETQ. The CDR3 is made up of 15 amino acids. Written as DNA, the CDR3 is TGCGCCAGCAGCTTGGGAGGGACGGCCCAAGAGACCCAGTACTTC. This encodes CASSLGGTAQETQYF. Full variable domain (missing parts from reference TRBV5-1 and TRBJ2-5): KAGVTQTPRYLIKTRGQQVTLSCSPISGHRSVSWYQQTPGQGLQFLFEYFSETQRNKGNFPGRFSGRQFSNSRSEMNVSTLELGDSALYLCASSLGGTAQETQYFGPGTRLLVL.

V gene TRBV11-3 combines with J gene TRBJ2-1; unclear D gene. The CDR3 covers 15 residues. Germline V lookup: CDR1 SGHNT, CDR2 YENEEA. V lost 1 base, J lost 9 bases, and 16 bases lay in between. The DNA of the CDR3 is TGTGCCAGCAGCTTAGGCCCGGGTGCGCCGGGTGAGCAGTTCTTC. Amino acid sequence: CASSLGPGAPGEQFF.

Here the CDR3 DNA reads TGTGCCAGCCGAACCGGGACAGGGCCCTACAATGAGCAGTTCTTC. Its protein product is CASRTGTGPYNEQFF. This chain links TRBV18 with TRBJ2-1; TRBD1 matches 9 bases. V shed 8 bases and J 2 bases; nucleotides not matched to a gene: 7. Germline V CDR1 and CDR2: KGHSH, LQKENI. The CDR3 covers 15 residues.

The chain is built from TRBV24-1 and TRBJ1-1; a possible D gene is TRBD1 (5 bases). The CDR3 contains 14 residues. Germline V CDR1 and CDR2: KGHDR, SFDVKD. The CDR3 loop is CGRRGRSLNTEAFF. The CDR3 nucleotides are TGTGGGAGGAGGGGACGCAGCCTGAACACTGAAGCTTTCTTT.